This record looks at one T cell receptor (beta chain) sequence and its context. This sample was included in a study of beta chain features in type 1 diabetes. Study at large: About 110 million sorted cells were examined across all samples.

Expressed TCRB transcripts got sequenced, as all isolated RNA was reverse transcribed. The data were produced by immunoSEQ multiplex PCR, yet TCRdb's version contains in-frame clones alone and is incomplete. The data hold about 290,000 clones, with 7.5% to 9.5% observed a single time. V shed 4 bases, J shed 6 bases, and the junction held 9 bases outside the gene matches. This CDR3 is built from 15 residues. Germline V gives CDR1 SGHTA, CDR2 FQGNSA. The specimen sequenced was central memory CD4+ T cells from blood. This sequence joins TRBV7-2 and TRBJ2-1; 7 nucleotides align to TRBD2. The TCR sequence derives from a woman aged 18-29 years in good health. The CDR3: CASSSLVGGSNEQFF. The CDR3 DNA is TGTGCCAGCAGCTCACTTGTCGGGGGGTCCAATGAGCAGTTCTTC.